This is a list of T cell receptor beta chains from one sample in a study of shared clonotypes between healthy human individuals. The method was immunoSEQ multiplex PCR; TCRdb's version includes in-frame clones alone and lacks a portion of them. This sample yields about 2,200,000 clones, of which roughly 91% are seen a single time; over 1.5% belongs to the top ten. Sequenced material: naive CD8+ T cells from PBMCs. These receptors came from a man aged 18 to 29 in good health. Some clones in this sample may be carry-over from other donors' samples. CDR3s leave out the opening cysteine and the closing phenylalanine or tryptophan. Each record gives: clone size, V gene, J gene, CDR3 protein. A clone size is listed for some rows: how often the clone was seen (once, few, many), or a class if it is expanded.

>NA|TRBV28|TRBJ1-5
ASSFRFADSLNQPQH
>NA|TRBV4-3|TRBJ2-1
ASSQERWGQGYNEQF
>NA|TRBV13|TRBJ2-3
ASSSWGSRVARTDTQY
>NA|TRBV6-6|TRBJ2-7
ASSYSVPRGYEQY
>NA|TRBV10-3|TRBJ2-6
AISESGLDLAGANVLT
>NA|TRBV4-1|TRBJ2-1
ASSYGLAGSSYNEQF
>NA|TRBV5-4|TRBJ1-2
ASSLDSGRIYGYT
>NA|TRBV9|TRBJ2-1
ASSDTRSEQF
>few|TRBV14|TRBJ2-1
ASTRRSGNNEQF
>NA|TRBV7-9|TRBJ2-5
ASLGRQGTQETQY
>NA|TRBV25-1|TRBJ1-2
AVETGGYGYT
>NA|TRBV27|TRBJ2-5
ASSERQGWETQY
>NA|TRBV19|TRBJ2-7
ATTDVSYEQY
>few|TRBV9|TRBJ1-1
ASSTYMNTEAF
>NA|TRBV28|TRBJ1-1
ASSFRGRTEAF
>NA|TRBV6-6|TRBJ2-7
AIRGTDSYEQY
>NA|TRBV6-5|TRBJ1-2
ASREDRVAYGYT
>NA|TRBV4-1|TRBJ2-5
ASSQGVNGEETQY
>NA|TRBV27|TRBJ2-7
ASSFQLSYEQY
>NA|TRBV5-1|TRBJ2-7
ASSYQTGVAYEQY
>NA|TRBV27|TRBJ1-1
ASSLSWTGTLNTEAF
>NA|TRBV7-9|NA
ASSLAGEAYEQY
>NA|TRBV19|TRBJ1-2
ASSGLNYGYT
>NA|TRBV27|TRBJ2-7
ASSLGAGRYYEQY